Sequencing of this TCR beta chain was carried out in a study of beta chain features in type 1 diabetes. Expressed TCRB transcripts got sequenced, as all isolated RNA was reverse transcribed. Here immunoSEQ multiplex PCR was the method, and the copy in TCRdb shows in-frame clones only, minus some. The sample has about 150,000 clones, 13% seen once. With regard to this clone: No antigen is known for it.

Germline V CDR1 and CDR2: SGDLS, YYNGEE. The germline V and J ends were trimmed by 4 bases and 0 bases, with 11 bases remaining between them. The CDR3 length is 14 residues. Regarding the study as a whole: Among all four CD4+ subsets, Type 1 diabetes patients had TCRB CDR3s that were moderately but significantly shorter.

Central memory, naive, regulatory and stem cell-like memory CD4+ cells were sorted by CD45RO/CCR7/CD25/CD127/CD95/CD27. Sequenced: central memory CD4+ T cells from blood. The origin of this receptor is a man between 18 and 35 years old with type 1 diabetes. The chain has TRBV9 and TRBJ2-7; D is possibly TRBD2 (7 bases). The CDR3 sequence is CASSPGGLSYEQYF. Here the CDR3 DNA reads TGTGCCAGCAGCCCCGGGGGGCTCTCCTACGAGCAGTACTTC.